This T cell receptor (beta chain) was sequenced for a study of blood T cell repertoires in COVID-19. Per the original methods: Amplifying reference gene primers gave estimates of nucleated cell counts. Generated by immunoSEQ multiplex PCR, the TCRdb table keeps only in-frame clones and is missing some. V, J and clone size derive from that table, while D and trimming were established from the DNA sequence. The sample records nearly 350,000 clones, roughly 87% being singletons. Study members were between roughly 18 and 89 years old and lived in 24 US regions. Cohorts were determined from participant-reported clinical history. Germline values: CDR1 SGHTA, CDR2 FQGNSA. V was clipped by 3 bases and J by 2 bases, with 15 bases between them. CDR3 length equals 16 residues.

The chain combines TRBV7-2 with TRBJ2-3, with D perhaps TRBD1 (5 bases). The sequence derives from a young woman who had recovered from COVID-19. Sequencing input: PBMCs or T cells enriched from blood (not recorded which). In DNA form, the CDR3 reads TGTGCCAGCAGCTTCCGACAGTTGTCCACCACAGATACGCAGTATTTT. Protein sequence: CASSFRQLSTTDTQYF.